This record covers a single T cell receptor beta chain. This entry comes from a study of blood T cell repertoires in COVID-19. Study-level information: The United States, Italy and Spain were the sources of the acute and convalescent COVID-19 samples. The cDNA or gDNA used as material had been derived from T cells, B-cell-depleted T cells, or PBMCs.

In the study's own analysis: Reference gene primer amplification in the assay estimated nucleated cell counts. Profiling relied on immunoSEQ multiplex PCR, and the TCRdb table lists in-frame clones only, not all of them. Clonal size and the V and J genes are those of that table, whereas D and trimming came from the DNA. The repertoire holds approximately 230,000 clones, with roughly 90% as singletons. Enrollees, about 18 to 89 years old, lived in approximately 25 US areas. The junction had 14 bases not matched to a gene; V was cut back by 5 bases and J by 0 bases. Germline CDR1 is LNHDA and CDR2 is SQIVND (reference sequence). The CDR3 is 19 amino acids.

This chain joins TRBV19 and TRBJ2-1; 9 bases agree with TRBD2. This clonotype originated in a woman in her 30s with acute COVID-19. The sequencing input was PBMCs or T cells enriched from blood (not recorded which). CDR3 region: CASSGGAGGFLSSYNEQFF. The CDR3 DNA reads TGTGCCAGTAGTGGTGGAGCGGGGGGCTTTCTGAGCTCCTACAATGAGCAGTTCTTC.